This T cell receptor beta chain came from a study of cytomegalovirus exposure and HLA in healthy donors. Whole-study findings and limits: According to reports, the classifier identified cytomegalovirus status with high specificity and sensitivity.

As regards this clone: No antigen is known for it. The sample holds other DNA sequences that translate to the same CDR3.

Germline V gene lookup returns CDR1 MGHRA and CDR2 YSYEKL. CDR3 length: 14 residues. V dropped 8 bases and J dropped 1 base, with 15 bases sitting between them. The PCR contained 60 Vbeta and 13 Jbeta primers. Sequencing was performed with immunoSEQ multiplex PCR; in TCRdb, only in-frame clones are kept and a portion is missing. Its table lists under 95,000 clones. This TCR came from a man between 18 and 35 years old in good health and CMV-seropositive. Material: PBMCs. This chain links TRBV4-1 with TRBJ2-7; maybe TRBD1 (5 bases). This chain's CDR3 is CASSPGQGSYEQYF. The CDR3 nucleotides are TGCGCCAGCTCCCCAGGGCAGGGATCCTACGAGCAGTACTTC.